Listed below are T cell receptor beta chains from one sample, sequenced in a study of T cell repertoires in cytomegalovirus infection. MiXCR was run by TCRdb on the reads, yielding one entry per CDR3 protein. This table has about 740,000 distinct CDR3 sequences, roughly 35% appearing once. Sequencing was done on a sample of PBMCs. The receptor source for this set is a human donor in good health (CMV status not recorded). Some clones in this sample may be carry-over from other donors' samples. Both conserved end residues are part of each CDR3. D genes are given only for firm matches. Clone size appears in some rows only: once, few, many, or a class for an expanded clone.

TRBV7-8,TRBJ2-1,NA,many,CASSLDGTGNEQFF,TGTGCCAGCAGCTTAGACGGGACGGGCAATGAGCAGTTCTTC
TRBV7-9,TRBJ2-5,NA,few,CASSLLGSEQETQYF,TGTGCCAGCAGCTTATTGGGGAGCGAACAAGAGACCCAGTACTTC
TRBV3-1,TRBJ2-1,TRBD1,few,CASSTSGQGSGEQFF,TGTGCCAGCAGCACTTCCGGACAGGGGTCCGGTGAGCAGTTCTTC
TRBV29-1,TRBJ1-1,NA,NA,CSVHGNTEAFF,TGCAGCGTTCACGGGAACACTGAAGCTTTCTTT
TRBV7-2,TRBJ2-3,NA,NA,CASNAGRTDTQYF,TGTGCCAGCAACGCGGGGCGCACAGATACGCAGTATTTT
TRBV28,TRBJ1-5,NA,many,CASSDVALGKQPQHF,TGTGCCAGCAGTGACGTTGCACTGGGGAAACAGCCCCAGCATTTT
TRBV24-1,TRBJ2-5,NA,NA,CATSDLSPEEETQYF,TGTGCCACCAGTGATTTGAGTCCGGAGGAAGAGACCCAGTACTTC
TRBV2,TRBJ1-1,NA,few,CASSERPEAFF,TGTGCCAGCAGTGAGAGGCCTGAAGCTTTCTTT
TRBV20-1,TRBJ1-6,TRBD1,NA,CSAPVGQPHSPLHF,TGCAGTGCTCCCGTGGGACAGCCCCATTCACCCCTCCACTTT
TRBV7-3,TRBJ2-6,TRBD1,NA,CASSSGTGAGANVLTF,TGTGCCAGCAGCTCCGGGACAGGGGCTGGGGCCAACGTCCTGACTTTC
TRBV6-1,TRBJ2-7,NA,many,CASRTATYEQYF,TGTGCCAGCAGGACAGCTACCTACGAGCAGTACTTC
TRBV7-2,TRBJ1-6,NA,many,CASSYKTGDPLHF,TGTGCCAGCAGCTATAAGACCGGGGACCCCCTCCACTTT
TRBV28,TRBJ1-2,NA,once,CASSLIVGGYTF,TGTGCCAGCAGTCTAATTGTCGGTGGCTACACCTTC
TRBV15,TRBJ1-4,NA,NA,CATSGGLVATNEKLFF,TGTGCCACCAGCGGCGGATTGGTTGCAACTAATGAAAAACTGTTTTTT
TRBV7-8,TRBJ1-5,NA,NA,CASSEAGSNQPQHF,TGTGCCAGCAGCGAAGCGGGTAGCAATCAGCCCCAGCATTTT
TRBV6-1,TRBJ2-7,TRBD1,few,CASSHRGQGVYEQYF,TGTGCCAGCAGTCACCGGGGACAGGGGGTCTACGAGCAGTACTTC
TRBV7-2,TRBJ2-7,NA,many,CASSSHGQSEQYF,TGTGCCAGCAGCTCCCATGGTCAGAGCGAGCAGTACTTC
TRBV6-1,TRBJ2-7,TRBD1,NA,CASSEPRDRVNEQYF,TGTGCCAGCAGTGAACCCCGGGACAGGGTCAACGAGCAGTACTTC
TRBV7-6,TRBJ2-3,NA,many,CASSHPFRDSTDTQYF,TGTGCCAGCAGCCACCCCTTCCGGGACAGCACAGATACGCAGTATTTT
TRBV28,TRBJ1-2,NA,many,CASRDRGQPYGYTF,TGTGCCAGCAGGGATCGAGGCCAGCCCTATGGCTACACCTTC
TRBV27,TRBJ2-2,TRBD1,NA,CASSLILGWSKQGLNTGELFF,TGTGCCAGCAGTTTAATCCTAGGGTGGTCCAAACAGGGGCTGAACACCGGGGAGCTGTTTTTT
TRBV14,TRBJ2-5,NA,NA,CASSQVRPEGTQYF,TGTGCCAGCAGCCAAGTGAGACCAGAAGGGACCCAGTACTTC
TRBV7-2,TRBJ2-1,NA,NA,CASSLAMAGLSSYNEQFF,TGTGCCAGCAGCTTAGCGATGGCGGGGCTGAGCTCCTACAATGAGCAGTTCTTC
TRBV12-3/TRBV12-4,TRBJ2-7,NA,many,CASSLRSGRAAPYEQYF,TGTGCCAGCAGTTTAAGATCTGGTCGGGCGGCCCCCTACGAGCAGTACTTC
TRBV6-8,TRBJ1-5,NA,NA,CASSEWYSNQPQHF,TGTGCCAGCAGTGAATGGTATAGCAATCAGCCCCAGCATTTT
TRBV7-9,TRBJ2-7,NA,NA,CASSFRLEGEQYF,TGTGCCAGCAGCTTCCGCCTTGAGGGCGAGCAGTACTTC
TRBV27,TRBJ1-4,NA,many,CASSIRLGGTGEKLFF,TGTGCCAGCAGCATAAGACTAGGGGGAACAGGTGAAAAACTGTTTTTT
TRBV28,TRBJ2-2,TRBD1,NA,CASSSGTGVTGELFF,TGTGCCAGCAGTTCCGGGACAGGGGTCACCGGGGAGCTGTTTTTT
TRBV7-2,TRBJ2-3,NA,many,CASSLLGTGDTQYF,TGTGCCAGCAGCTTACTAGGGACGGGAGATACGCAGTATTTT
TRBV27,TRBJ1-6,NA,NA,CASSLNGWNSPLHF,TGTGCCAGCAGTTTAAACGGCTGGAATTCACCCCTCCACTTT
TRBV28,TRBJ1-4,TRBD1,NA,CASSFPRTGFPEKLFF,TGTGCCAGCAGTTTCCCTAGGACAGGGTTTCCTGAAAAACTGTTTTTT
TRBV5-4,TRBJ1-4,NA,NA,CASSQKQGGKNEKLFF,TGTGCCAGCAGCCAGAAACAGGGTGGGAAAAATGAAAAACTGTTTTTT
TRBV6-1,TRBJ1-1,NA,few,CASSEIPGSRTEAFF,TGTGCCAGCAGTGAAATTCCAGGGAGTCGCACTGAAGCTTTCTTT
TRBV7-8,TRBJ1-2,NA,many,CASSATPRANYGYTF,TGTGCCAGCAGCGCAACCCCCCGGGCTAACTATGGCTACACCTTC
TRBV12-3/TRBV12-4,TRBJ1-1,TRBD1,NA,CASTKWDRVGTDAFF,TGTGCCAGCACTAAATGGGACAGGGTGGGGACTGATGCTTTCTTT
TRBV5-6,TRBJ1-3,NA,NA,CAGRSTGSGNTIYF,TGTGCAGGCAGATCGACAGGCTCTGGAAACACCATATATTTT
TRBV28,TRBJ2-7,TRBD2,many,CASSQVAGAFYEQYF,TGTGCCAGCAGCCAAGTAGCGGGAGCTTTCTACGAGCAGTACTTC
TRBV5-1,TRBJ2-3,TRBD2,NA,CASSLVMLAGESDTQYF,TGCGCCAGCAGCTTGGTTATGCTAGCGGGAGAATCCGATACGCAGTATTTT
TRBV7-2,TRBJ2-1,TRBD2,many,CASSSRLAGFPNEQFF,TGTGCCAGCAGCTCGCGACTAGCGGGGTTCCCCAATGAGCAGTTCTTC
TRBV7-2,TRBJ2-1,NA,many,CASSLGSWDSYNEQFF,TGTGCCAGCAGCTTAGGTTCGTGGGATTCCTACAATGAGCAGTTCTTC
TRBV19,TRBJ2-1,TRBD1,few,CASSPDRGGEQFF,TGTGCCAGTAGTCCCGACAGGGGGGGGGAGCAGTTCTTC
TRBV20-1,TRBJ2-7,NA,NA,CSARDLRDAQGPYEQYF,TGCAGTGCTAGAGATCTCCGTGACGCTCAGGGGCCCTACGAGCAGTACTTC